The text below deals with one T cell receptor (beta chain). The antigen is unknown. 5'RACE with constant-segment primers built TCRalpha and TCRbeta cDNA libraries with UMIs. TCRdb passed the 5' RACE reads through MiXCR, listing each CDR3 protein once. The repertoire has more than 200,000 distinct CDR3 sequences, approximately 16% of them found once; the top ten carry approximately 3.5%. The CDR3 contains 13 residues. V was shortened by 7 bases and J by 5 bases, with 15 bases between the two germline ends. Germline CDR1 reads SGHRS; CDR2 reads YFSETQ. The sample belongs to a study of T-cell memory formation after mild COVID-19. General study results and limits: Among clones contracting day 15 to 85, CD4/CD8 was balanced, whereas later expanders leaned CD4+. There was no confirmation that second-wave clones peaking on day 37 were SARS-CoV-2 specific.

The sequencing input was PBMCs or a T cell subset sorted from them (not recorded which). The rearrangement uses TRBV5-1 and TRBJ1-1; possibly TRBD1 for D (5 bases). The sequence derives from a man aged 18 to 35 who had mild COVID-19 (a few samples of this study predate the infection). Cell type and time point are not known. CDR3 protein: CASQSQGGTEAFF. The CDR3 nucleotides read TGCGCCAGCCAATCCCAGGGTGGAACTGAAGCTTTCTTT.